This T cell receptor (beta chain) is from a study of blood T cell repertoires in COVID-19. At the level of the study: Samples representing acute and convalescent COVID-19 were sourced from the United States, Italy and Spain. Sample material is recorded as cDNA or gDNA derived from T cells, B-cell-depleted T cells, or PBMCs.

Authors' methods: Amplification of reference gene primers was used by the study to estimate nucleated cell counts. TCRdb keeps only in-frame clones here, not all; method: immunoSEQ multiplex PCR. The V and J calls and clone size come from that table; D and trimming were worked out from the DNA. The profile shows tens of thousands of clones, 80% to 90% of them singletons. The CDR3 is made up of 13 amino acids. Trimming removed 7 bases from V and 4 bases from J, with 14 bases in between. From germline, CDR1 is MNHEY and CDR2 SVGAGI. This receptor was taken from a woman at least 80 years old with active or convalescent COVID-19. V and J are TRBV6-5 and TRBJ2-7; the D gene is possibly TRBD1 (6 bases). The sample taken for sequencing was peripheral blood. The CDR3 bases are TGTGCCAGCACTCAGGGGAACGTTTACGAGCAGTACTTC. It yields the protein CASTQGNVYEQYF.